A selection of T cell receptor beta chains follows, all from one sample in a study of cytomegalovirus exposure and HLA in healthy donors. Generated by immunoSEQ multiplex PCR, the TCRdb table keeps only in-frame clones and is missing some. The repertoire holds some 100,000 clones, roughly 75% seen once, with 13% to 15% in the top ten. Sequences were obtained from PBMCs. These receptors all come from a male donor in good health and CMV-seropositive. Each CDR3 is given with its conserved first and last residue. Fields, in order: V gene, D gene, CDR3 length, clone size, J gene, CDR3 DNA, CDR3 protein. The D gene is left open where the match is weak. Expanded clones are given a class, and other clones once, few, many or no size at all.

TRBV19	TRBD2	16	.	TRBJ2-3	TGTGCCAGTAGTATAGAGGGCGGGGGAAGCACAGATACGCAGTATTTT	CASSIEGGGSTDTQYF
TRBV10-3	TRBD1	16	.	TRBJ1-4	TGTGCCATCAGTGAGTCAGGGACAGGCGGGGATGAAAAACTGTTTTTT	CAISESGTGGDEKLFF
TRBV15	.	14	.	TRBJ1-6	TGTGCCACCAGCCTAGGACAGAATAATTCACCCCTCCACTTT	CATSLGQNNSPLHF
TRBV19	.	12	.	TRBJ2-5	TGTGCCAGTAGTATAGATCGAGAGACCCAGTACTTC	CASSIDRETQYF
TRBV15	TRBD2	16	.	TRBJ2-5	TGTGCCACCAGCAGGGGTACTAGCGGAGCACAAGAGACCCAGTACTTC	CATSRGTSGAQETQYF
TRBV7-8	TRBD1	13	.	TRBJ1-1	TGTGCCAGCAGCTTAAACAGGGGGGGTGAAGCTTTCTTT	CASSLNRGGEAFF
TRBV7-2	TRBD2	16	.	TRBJ2-2	TGTGCCAGCCCCGGGGGGGTAGAGGGCTACACCGGGGAGCTGTTTTTT	CASPGGVEGYTGELFF
TRBV6-1	.	14	.	TRBJ2-4	TGTGCCAGCAGGGGGGGATTAGCCAAAAACATTCAGTACTTC	CASRGGLAKNIQYF
TRBV5-5	.	16	.	TRBJ2-7	TGTGCCAGCAGCTTGGGGCCCGGGGGGCTCACCTACGAGCAGTACTTC	CASSLGPGGLTYEQYF
TRBV28	.	14	.	TRBJ2-5	TGTGCCAGCAGTTTAACGGACAAAAAAGAGACCCAGTACTTC	CASSLTDKKETQYF
TRBV29-1	TRBD1	14	.	TRBJ1-5	TGCAGCGTTGGTGGGACAGGGGGCGATCAGCCCCAGCATTTT	CSVGGTGGDQPQHF
TRBV14	.	15	.	TRBJ2-7	TGTGCCAGCAGCCAAGATAATGTTCCAGGGCGCGAGCAGTACTTC	CASSQDNVPGREQYF
TRBV30	.	16	.	TRBJ1-4	TGTGCCTGGAGTGTAGGGGAACAGAATCCTAATGAAAAACTGTTTTTT	CAWSVGEQNPNEKLFF
TRBV5-1	.	17	.	TRBJ2-1	TGCGCCAGCAGCTTGACGAGGAAGCGGAACTCCTACAATGAGCAGTTCTTC	CASSLTRKRNSYNEQFF
TRBV19	TRBD1	15	.	TRBJ1-4	TGTGCCAGTAGTATTCGACAGGGCGGTGGTGAAAAACTGTTTTTT	CASSIRQGGGEKLFF
TRBV2	.	13	.	TRBJ1-2	TGTGCCAGCAGTGTCCCGAGCGGTGACGGCTACACCTTC	CASSVPSGDGYTF
TRBV6-1	.	16	.	TRBJ1-6	TGTGCCAGCAGTGGACAACAGCGGAGCTATAATTCACCCCTCCACTTT	CASSGQQRSYNSPLHF
TRBV11-2	.	14	.	TRBJ1-1	TGTGCCAGCAGCTTAGAGAGAATGAACACTGAAGCTTTCTTT	CASSLERMNTEAFF
TRBV7-2	TRBD1	15	.	TRBJ2-2	TGTGCCAGCAGCTTAGGGGACAGGCGCACCGGGGAGCTGTTTTTT	CASSLGDRRTGELFF
TRBV14	TRBD2	15	.	TRBJ2-1	TGTGCCAGCAGCGCGCGACTAGCGGGGCCTGGGGAGCAGTTCTTC	CASSARLAGPGEQFF
TRBV6-4	TRBD1	15	medium-sized	TRBJ2-3	TGTGCCAGCAGTGAGCGGACAGGGGAAGGAGATACGCAGTATTTT	CASSERTGEGDTQYF
TRBV13	.	16	.	TRBJ2-2	TGTGCCAGCAGCCCTACCCCCGGACTGTACACCGGGGAGCTGTTTTTT	CASSPTPGLYTGELFF
TRBV28	TRBD2	14	.	TRBJ2-2	TGTGCCAGCCTTAGTAGCGGGGGAACCGGGGAGCTGTTTTTT	CASLSSGGTGELFF
TRBV6-1	TRBD2	15	.	TRBJ2-1	TGTGCCAGCAGTGAAGTAGCGGGGGTGTACAATGAGCAGTTCTTC	CASSEVAGVYNEQFF
TRBV6-5	.	13	few	TRBJ2-5	TGTGCCAGCAGTTACGCCAGGGGAGAGACCCAGTACTTC	CASSYARGETQYF
TRBV6-1	.	15	.	TRBJ2-5	TGTGCCAGCAGTGCCCCGACAGGTTACCAAGAGACCCAGTACTTC	CASSAPTGYQETQYF
TRBV4-3	.	16	.	TRBJ1-6	TGCGCCAGCAGCCAAGATACTGACAGGTATAATTCACCCCTCCACTTT	CASSQDTDRYNSPLHF
TRBV25-1	.	13	.	TRBJ2-1	TGTGCCAGCAGTGAAGGGCGAGGGAATGAGCAGTTCTTC	CASSEGRGNEQFF
TRBV27	.	16	.	TRBJ2-1	TGTGCCAGCAGTTTATTACGGACTCCCTCCTACAATGAGCAGTTCTTC	CASSLLRTPSYNEQFF
TRBV30	.	15	once	TRBJ1-4	TGTGCCTGGAAAGGGGAGGACGCAACTAATGAAAAACTGTTTTTT	CAWKGEDATNEKLFF
TRBV7-9	TRBD1	16	.	TRBJ2-1	TGTGCCAGCAGCTTAGAGTGGACAGGGGGCGAGGATGAGCAGTTCTTC	CASSLEWTGGEDEQFF
TRBV6-5	.	12	.	TRBJ2-1	TGTGCCAGCAGTTACAATCAGGATGAGCAGTTCTTC	CASSYNQDEQFF
TRBV6-1	TRBD1	14	.	TRBJ1-4	TGTGCCAGCACTCTGAACAGGGGGCGTGAAAAACTGTTTTTT	CASTLNRGREKLFF
TRBV5-6	TRBD1	13	.	TRBJ1-2	TGTGCCAGCAGGCGGACAGGATTCTATGGCTACACCTTC	CASRRTGFYGYTF
TRBV11-3	.	15	.	TRBJ2-3	TGTGCCAGCAGCTTAAGTTTGCAGGGTACAGATACGCAGTATTTT	CASSLSLQGTDTQYF
TRBV2	TRBD2	14	.	TRBJ2-3	TGTGCCAGCAGATCGGGGGGGAGCACAGATACGCAGTATTTT	CASRSGGSTDTQYF
TRBV18	.	15	.	TRBJ1-5	TGTGCCAGCTCACCTCGGGGAGCGGCTGATCAGCCCCAGCATTTT	CASSPRGAADQPQHF
TRBV6-6	.	16	.	TRBJ2-6	TGTGCCAGCAGGGCGCTCCGGAGCTCTGGGGCCAACGTCCTGACTTTC	CASRALRSSGANVLTF
TRBV2	.	13	few	TRBJ1-1	TGTGCCAGCACCCAGAGGCCCCGCCCCGAAGCTTTCTTT	CASTQRPRPEAFF
TRBV7-2	TRBD1	15	.	TRBJ1-2	TGTGCCAGCAGTCCGACAGGGGGCGCAGGGTATGGCTACACCTTC	CASSPTGGAGYGYTF
TRBV30	TRBD2	16	.	TRBJ2-1	TGTGCCTGGCGCGGACTAGCGGGGTATGGAGGCGATGAGCAGTTCTTC	CAWRGLAGYGGDEQFF
TRBV7-2	.	14	.	TRBJ1-1	TGTGCCAGCAGCTTAGGTCCTAGGAACACTGAAGCTTTCTTT	CASSLGPRNTEAFF
TRBV7-2	TRBD1	14	once	TRBJ1-1	TGTGCCAGCAGCGAACGAGGGGACAGGGGACGAGCTTTCTTT	CASSERGDRGRAFF
TRBV19	.	14	.	TRBJ2-2	TGTGCCAGTAGTATTATGTCCAACACCGGGGAGCTGTTTTTT	CASSIMSNTGELFF
TRBV23-1	TRBD1	19	.	TRBJ1-6	TGCGCCAGCAGTCAATCGACGGAGGGGGCACGGTCCTATAATTCACCCCTCCACTTT	CASSQSTEGARSYNSPLHF
TRBV15	.	15	.	TRBJ2-7	TGTGCCACCAGCAGAGATCCGGTCGTCTCCTACGAGCAGTACTTC	CATSRDPVVSYEQYF
TRBV5-1	.	14	.	TRBJ1-2	TGCGCCAGCAGCTTGGAGGGGAGGGGCTATGGCTACACCTTC	CASSLEGRGYGYTF
TRBV11-3	.	15	.	TRBJ2-3	TGTGCCAGCAGCTTAGAGAGGGCAGGGGCAGATACGCAGTATTTT	CASSLERAGADTQYF
TRBV6-1	.	14	.	TRBJ2-3	TGTGCCAGCAGTCCGCGGGATGTCACAGATACGCAGTATTTT	CASSPRDVTDTQYF
TRBV5-1	TRBD1	14	.	TRBJ1-2	TGCGCCAGCAGCCCGGACAGGAGGGACTATGGCTACACCTTC	CASSPDRRDYGYTF
TRBV4-3	TRBD2	17	few	TRBJ2-7	TGCGCCAGCAGCCAAGTTCTGAGCGGGGGAGCCGCCTACGAGCAGTACTTC	CASSQVLSGGAAYEQYF
TRBV28	.	16	.	TRBJ2-1	TGTGCCAGCAGTTCGCACCGGGACAACGCGGGCAATGAGCAGTTCTTC	CASSSHRDNAGNEQFF
TRBV7-6	.	13	few	TRBJ2-7	TGTGCCAGCAGCTTAGGGGCCGGCTACGAGCAGTACTTC	CASSLGAGYEQYF